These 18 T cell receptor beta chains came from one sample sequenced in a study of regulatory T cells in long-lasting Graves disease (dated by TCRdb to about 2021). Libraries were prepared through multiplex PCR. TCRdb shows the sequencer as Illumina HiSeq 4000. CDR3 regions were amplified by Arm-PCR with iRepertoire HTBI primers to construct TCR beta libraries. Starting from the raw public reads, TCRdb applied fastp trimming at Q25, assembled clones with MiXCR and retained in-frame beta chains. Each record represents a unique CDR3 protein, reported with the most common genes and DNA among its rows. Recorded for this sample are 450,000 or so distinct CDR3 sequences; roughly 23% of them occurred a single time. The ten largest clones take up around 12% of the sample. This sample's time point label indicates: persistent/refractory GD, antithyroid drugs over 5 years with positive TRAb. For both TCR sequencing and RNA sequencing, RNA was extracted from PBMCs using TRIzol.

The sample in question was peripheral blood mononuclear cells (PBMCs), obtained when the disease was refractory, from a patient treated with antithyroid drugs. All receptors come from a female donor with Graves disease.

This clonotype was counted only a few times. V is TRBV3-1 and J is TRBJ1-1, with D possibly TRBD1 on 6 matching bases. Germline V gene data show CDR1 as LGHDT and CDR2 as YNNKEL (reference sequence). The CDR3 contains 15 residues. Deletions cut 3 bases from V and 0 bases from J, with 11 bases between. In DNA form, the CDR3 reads TGTGCCAGCAGCCACGAGACAGGAATGAACACTGAAGCTTTCTTT. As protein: CASSHETGMNTEAFF. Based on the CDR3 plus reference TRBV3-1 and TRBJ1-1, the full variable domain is DTAVSQTPKYLVTQMGNDKSIKCEQNLGHDTMYWYKQDSKKFLKIMFSYNNKELIINETVPNRFSPKSPDKAHLNLHINSLELGDSAVYFCASSHETGMNTEAFFGQGTRLTVV.

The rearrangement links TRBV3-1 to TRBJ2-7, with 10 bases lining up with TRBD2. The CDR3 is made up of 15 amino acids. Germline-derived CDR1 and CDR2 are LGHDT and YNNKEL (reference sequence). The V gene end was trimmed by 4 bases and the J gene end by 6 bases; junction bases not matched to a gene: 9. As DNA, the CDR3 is TGTGCCAGCAGCCTCCCACTAGCGGGACAAGGCGAGCAGTACTTC. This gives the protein CASSLPLAGQGEQYF.

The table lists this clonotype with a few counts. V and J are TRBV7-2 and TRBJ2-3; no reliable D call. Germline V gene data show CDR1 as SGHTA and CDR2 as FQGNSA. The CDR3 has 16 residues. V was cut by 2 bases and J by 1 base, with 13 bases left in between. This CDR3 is CASSLMAGGGTDTQYF. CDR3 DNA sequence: TGTGCCAGCAGCTTAATGGCAGGCGGCGGCACAGATACGCAGTATTTT.

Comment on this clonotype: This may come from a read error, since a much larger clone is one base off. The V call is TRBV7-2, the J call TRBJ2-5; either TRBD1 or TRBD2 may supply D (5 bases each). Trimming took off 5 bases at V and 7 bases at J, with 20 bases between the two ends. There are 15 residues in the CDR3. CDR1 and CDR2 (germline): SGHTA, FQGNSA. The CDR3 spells CASSRWARGSSTQYF. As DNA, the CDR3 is TGTGCCAGCAGCCGATGGGCTCGGGGCTCTTCGACCCAGTACTTC.

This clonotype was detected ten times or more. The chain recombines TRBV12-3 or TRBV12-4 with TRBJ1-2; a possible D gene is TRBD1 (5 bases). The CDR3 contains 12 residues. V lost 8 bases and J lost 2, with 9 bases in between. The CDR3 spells CASQDRNYGYTF. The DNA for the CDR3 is TGTGCCAGCCAAGACAGAAACTATGGCTACACCTTC.

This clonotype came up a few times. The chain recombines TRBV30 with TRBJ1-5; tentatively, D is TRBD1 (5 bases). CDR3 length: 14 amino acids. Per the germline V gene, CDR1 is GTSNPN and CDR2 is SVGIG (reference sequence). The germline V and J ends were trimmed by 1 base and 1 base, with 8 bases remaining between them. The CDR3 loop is CAWSDGGSNQPQHF. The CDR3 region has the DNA TGTGCCTGGAGTGATGGGGGAAGCAATCAGCCCCAGCATTTT.

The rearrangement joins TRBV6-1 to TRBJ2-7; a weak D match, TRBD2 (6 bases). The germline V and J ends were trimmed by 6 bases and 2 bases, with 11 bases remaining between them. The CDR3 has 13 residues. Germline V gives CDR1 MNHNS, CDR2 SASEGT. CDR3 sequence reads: CASSWDLTYEQYF. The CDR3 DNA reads TGTGCCAGCAGCTGGGACTTAACCTACGAGCAGTACTTC.

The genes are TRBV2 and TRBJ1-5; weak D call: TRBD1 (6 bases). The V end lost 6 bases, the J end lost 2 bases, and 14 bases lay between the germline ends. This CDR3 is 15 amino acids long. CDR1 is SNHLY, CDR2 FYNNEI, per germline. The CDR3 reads CASRSPGDGNQPQHF. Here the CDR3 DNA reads TGTGCCAGCAGGAGCCCAGGGGATGGCAATCAGCCCCAGCATTTT.

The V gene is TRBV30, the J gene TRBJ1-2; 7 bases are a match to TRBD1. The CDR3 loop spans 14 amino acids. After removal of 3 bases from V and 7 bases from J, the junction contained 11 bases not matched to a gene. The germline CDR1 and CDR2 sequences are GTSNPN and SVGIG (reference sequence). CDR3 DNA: TGTGCCTGGAGCCGGGACAGTGGGTCTGGTGGCTACACCTTC. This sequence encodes CAWSRDSGSGGYTF.

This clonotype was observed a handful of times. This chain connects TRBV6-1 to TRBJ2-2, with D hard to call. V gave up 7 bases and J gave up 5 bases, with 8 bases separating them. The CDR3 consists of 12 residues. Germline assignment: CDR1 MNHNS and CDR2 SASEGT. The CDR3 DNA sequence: TGTGCCAGCACTTTCCTTACCGGGGAGCTGTTTTTT. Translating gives CASTFLTGELFF.

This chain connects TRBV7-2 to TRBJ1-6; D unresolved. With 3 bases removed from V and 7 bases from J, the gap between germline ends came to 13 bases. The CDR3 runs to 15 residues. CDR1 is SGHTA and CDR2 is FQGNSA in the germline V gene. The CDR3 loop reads CASSFRRVENSPLHF. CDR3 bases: TGTGCCAGCAGCTTTCGGCGGGTAGAGAATTCACCCCTCCACTTT.

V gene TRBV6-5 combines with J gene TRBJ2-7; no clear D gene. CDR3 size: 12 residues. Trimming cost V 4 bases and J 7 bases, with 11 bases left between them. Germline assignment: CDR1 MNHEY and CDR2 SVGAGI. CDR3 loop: CASSSLGWEQYF. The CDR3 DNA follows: TGTGCCAGCAGTTCCCTTGGTTGGGAGCAGTACTTC.

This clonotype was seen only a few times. This CDR3 is CASSQDRDSYTEAFF. The CDR3 DNA is TGCGCCAGCAGCCAAGATAGGGACAGCTACACTGAAGCTTTCTTT. V and J are TRBV4-1 and TRBJ1-1, with 7 bases aligning to TRBD1. After removal of 0 bases from V and 3 bases from J, the junction contained 4 bases not matched to a gene. Germline V gives CDR1 MGHRA, CDR2 YSYEKL. The CDR3 has 15 amino acids.

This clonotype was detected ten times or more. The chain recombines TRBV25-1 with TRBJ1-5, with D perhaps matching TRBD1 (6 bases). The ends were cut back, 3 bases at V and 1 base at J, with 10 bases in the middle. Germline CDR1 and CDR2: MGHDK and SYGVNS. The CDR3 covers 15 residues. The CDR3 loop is CASSEGARSNQPQHF. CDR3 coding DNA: TGTGCCAGCAGTGAGGGGGCGCGAAGCAATCAGCCCCAGCATTTT.

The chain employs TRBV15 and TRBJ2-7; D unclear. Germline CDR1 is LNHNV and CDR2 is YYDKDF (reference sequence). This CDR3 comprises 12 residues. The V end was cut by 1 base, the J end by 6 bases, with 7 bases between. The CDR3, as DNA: TGTGCCACCAGCAGAGGACCGTCCGAGCAGTACTTC. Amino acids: CATSRGPSEQYF. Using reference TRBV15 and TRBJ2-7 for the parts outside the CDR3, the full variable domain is DAMVIQNPRYQVTQFGKPVTLSCSQTLNHNVMYWYQQKSSQAPKLLFHYYDKDFNNEADTPDNFQSRRPNTSFCFLDIRSPGLGDTAMYLCATSRGPSEQYFGPGTRLTVT.

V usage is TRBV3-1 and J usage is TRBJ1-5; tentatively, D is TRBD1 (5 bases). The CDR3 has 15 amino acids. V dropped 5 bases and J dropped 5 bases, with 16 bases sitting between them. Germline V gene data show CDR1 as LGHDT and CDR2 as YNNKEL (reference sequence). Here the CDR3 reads CASSSGTLLHQPQHF. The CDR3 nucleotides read TGTGCCAGCAGCTCTGGGACCCTACTACATCAGCCCCAGCATTTT.

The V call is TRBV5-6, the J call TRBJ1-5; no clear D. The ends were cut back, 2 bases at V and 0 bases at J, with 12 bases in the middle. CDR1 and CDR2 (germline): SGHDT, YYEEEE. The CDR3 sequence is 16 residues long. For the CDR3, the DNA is TGTGCCAGCAGCTTCGGATGGACGGATAGCAATCAGCCCCAGCATTTT. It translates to CASSFGWTDSNQPQHF.

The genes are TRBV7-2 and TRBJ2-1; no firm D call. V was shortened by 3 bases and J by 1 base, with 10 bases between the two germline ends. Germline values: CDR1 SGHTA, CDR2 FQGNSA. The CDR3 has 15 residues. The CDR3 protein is CASSFAWMSYNEQFF. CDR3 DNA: TGTGCCAGCAGCTTCGCGTGGATGTCCTACAATGAGCAGTTCTTC. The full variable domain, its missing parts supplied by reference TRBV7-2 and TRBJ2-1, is GAGVSQSPSNKVTEKGKDVELRCDPISGHTALYWYRQSLGQGLEFLIYFQGNSAPDKSGLPSDRFSAERTGGSVSTLTIQRTQQEDSAVYLCASSFAWMSYNEQFFGPGTRLTVL.